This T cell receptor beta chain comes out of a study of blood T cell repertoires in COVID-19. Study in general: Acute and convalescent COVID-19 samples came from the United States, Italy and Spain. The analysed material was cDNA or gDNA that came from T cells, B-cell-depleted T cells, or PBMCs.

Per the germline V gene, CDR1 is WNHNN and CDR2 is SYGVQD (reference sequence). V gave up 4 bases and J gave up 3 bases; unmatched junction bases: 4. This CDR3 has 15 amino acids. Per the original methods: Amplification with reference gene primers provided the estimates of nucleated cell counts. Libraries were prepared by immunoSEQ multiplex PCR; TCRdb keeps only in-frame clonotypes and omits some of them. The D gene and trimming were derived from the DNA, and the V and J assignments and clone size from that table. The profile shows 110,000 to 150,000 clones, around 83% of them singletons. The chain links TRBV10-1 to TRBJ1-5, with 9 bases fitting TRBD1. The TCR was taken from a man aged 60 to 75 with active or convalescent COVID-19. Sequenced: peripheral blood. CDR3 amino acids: CASSAGTGPNQPQHF. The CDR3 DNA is TGCGCCAGCAGTGCGGGGACAGGGCCCAATCAGCCCCAGCATTTT.